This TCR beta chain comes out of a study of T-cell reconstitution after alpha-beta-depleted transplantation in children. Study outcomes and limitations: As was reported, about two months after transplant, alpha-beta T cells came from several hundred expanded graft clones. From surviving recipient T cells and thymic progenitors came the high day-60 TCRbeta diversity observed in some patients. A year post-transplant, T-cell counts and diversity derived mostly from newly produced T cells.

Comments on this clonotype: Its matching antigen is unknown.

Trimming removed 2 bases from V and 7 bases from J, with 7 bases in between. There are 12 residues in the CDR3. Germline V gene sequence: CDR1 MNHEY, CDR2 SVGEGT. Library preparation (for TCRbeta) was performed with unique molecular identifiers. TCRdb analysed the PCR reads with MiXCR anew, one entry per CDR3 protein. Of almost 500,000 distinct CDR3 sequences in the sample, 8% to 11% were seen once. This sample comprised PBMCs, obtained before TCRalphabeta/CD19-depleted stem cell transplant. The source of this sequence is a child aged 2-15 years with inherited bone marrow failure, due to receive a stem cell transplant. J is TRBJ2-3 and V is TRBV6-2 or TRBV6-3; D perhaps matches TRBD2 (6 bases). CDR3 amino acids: CASSYRGNTQYF. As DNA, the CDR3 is TGTGCCAGCAGTTACCGGGGGAATACGCAGTATTTT.